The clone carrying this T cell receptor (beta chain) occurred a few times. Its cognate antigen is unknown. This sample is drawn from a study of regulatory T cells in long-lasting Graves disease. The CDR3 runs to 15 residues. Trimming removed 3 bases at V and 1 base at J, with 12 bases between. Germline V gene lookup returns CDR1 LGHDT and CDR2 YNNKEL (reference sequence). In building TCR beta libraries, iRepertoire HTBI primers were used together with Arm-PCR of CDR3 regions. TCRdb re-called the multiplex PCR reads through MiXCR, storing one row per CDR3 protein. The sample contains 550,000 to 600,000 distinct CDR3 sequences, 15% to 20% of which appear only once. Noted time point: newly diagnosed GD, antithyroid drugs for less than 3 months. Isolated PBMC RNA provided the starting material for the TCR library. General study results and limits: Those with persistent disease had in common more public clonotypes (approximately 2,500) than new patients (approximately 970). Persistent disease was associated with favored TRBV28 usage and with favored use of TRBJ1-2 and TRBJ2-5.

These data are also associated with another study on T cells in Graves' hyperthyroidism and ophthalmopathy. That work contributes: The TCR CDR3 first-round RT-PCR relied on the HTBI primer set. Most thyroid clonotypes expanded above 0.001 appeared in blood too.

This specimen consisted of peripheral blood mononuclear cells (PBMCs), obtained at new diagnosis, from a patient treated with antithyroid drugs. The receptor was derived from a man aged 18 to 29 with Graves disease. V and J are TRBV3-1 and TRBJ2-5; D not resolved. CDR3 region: CASSQGERIQETQYF. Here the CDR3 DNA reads TGTGCCAGCAGCCAGGGCGAACGTATCCAAGAGACCCAGTACTTC.